The rows below give T cell receptor beta chains drawn from one sample of a study of Ad26.COV2.S vaccination and SARS-CoV-2 variants. Only in-frame clones appear in the TCRdb table, and some are missing; sequencing was by immunoSEQ multiplex PCR. The sample shows around 300,000 clones, less than 90% of them seen only once. The sequencing here drew on peripheral blood, taken in a trial of Ad26.COV2.S vaccine versus placebo. Every receptor here comes from a person between 18 and 60 years old who received the Ad26.COV2.S COVID-19 vaccine or a placebo. Both conserved end residues are trimmed from each CDR3. The order of the fields is V gene, J gene, CDR3 protein.

v_call: TRBV28; j_call: TRBJ2-7; cdr3_aa: ASSSPRGGFHNEQY
v_call: TRBV30; j_call: TRBJ1-5; cdr3_aa: AWSVRGEWNQPQH
v_call: TRBV10-2; j_call: TRBJ2-7; cdr3_aa: ASSPGFTYEQY
v_call: TRBV27; j_call: TRBJ1-2; cdr3_aa: ASSQSGGGGYGYT
v_call: TRBV5-5; j_call: TRBJ2-3; cdr3_aa: ASSLSGARPDTQY
v_call: TRBV2; j_call: TRBJ1-1; cdr3_aa: ASSSRPNRAF
v_call: TRBV6-5; j_call: TRBJ2-1; cdr3_aa: ATRGRGIYNEQF
v_call: TRBV23-1; j_call: TRBJ2-7; cdr3_aa: ASSQSATGDTLQGGQY
v_call: TRBV7-9; j_call: TRBJ1-1; cdr3_aa: ASSRGDTEAF
v_call: TRBV5-5; j_call: TRBJ2-1; cdr3_aa: ASSPDRGSYNEQF